The 5 T cell receptor beta chains listed next were all sequenced from one sample in a study of early T cells in non-severe SARS-CoV-2 infection (dated by TCRdb to the early 2020s). Library construction relied on 5' RACE. Sequencing relied on a NextSeq 500. Using fastp trimming at Q25 and MiXCR clonotype assembly, TCRdb reanalyzed the public sequencing data and kept in-frame beta chains. For every CDR3 protein sequence, its rows merge into one entry that carries the most common genes and DNA. For this sample the table gives about 22,000 distinct CDR3 sequences, of which 4% to 5% were detected only once. The ten most abundant clones make up 16% of the sample. Specimen: whole blood. Source of these receptors: an adult who was a healthcare worker with PCR-confirmed SARS-CoV-2 infection or an uninfected control (not recorded which).

Many counts were recorded for this clonotype. The chain joins TRBV5-1 to TRBJ2-2; no clear D gene. Trimming stripped 1 base from V and 0 bases from J, with 7 bases between. The CDR3 has 15 amino acids. Germline CDR1 is SGHRS and CDR2 is YFSETQ. In nucleotides, the CDR3 is TGCGCCAGCAGCTTGAATCCGCCGAACACCGGGGAGCTGTTTTTT. Its translation is CASSLNPPNTGELFF.

The sample holds many counts of this clonotype. The gene calls are TRBV12-3 or TRBV12-4 and TRBJ2-7; 8 nucleotides align to TRBD2. The CDR3 spans 15 residues. J was trimmed by 5 bases and V by 6 bases; bases with no gene match: 12. The CDR3 reads CASRGSGTSFHEQYF. The CDR3, as DNA: TGTGCCAGCAGGGGTTCCGGGACTAGTTTCCACGAGCAGTACTTC.

The CDR3 region is CASSPSEQETQYF. The CDR3 bases are TGTGCCAGCAGCCCTTCCGAGCAAGAGACCCAGTACTTC. J is TRBJ2-5 and V is TRBV6-4; the D is unclear. Germline CDR1 and CDR2: MRHNA and SNTAGT. The V end lost 6 bases, the J end lost 2 bases, and 10 bases lay between the germline ends. The CDR3 runs 13 residues.

V usage is TRBV7-3 and J usage is TRBJ2-5; D could derive from TRBD1 or TRBD2 (6 bases each). CDR1 and CDR2 (germline): SGHTA, FQGTGA. The V end was cut by 3 bases, the J end by 2 bases, with 16 bases between. The CDR3 is 16 residues long. The CDR3 coding sequence is TGTGCCAGCAGCTTGCGGGCCGGGGGCATACAAGAGACCCAGTACTTC. Translation gives CASSLRAGGIQETQYF.

Many counts were recorded for this clonotype. The chain uses TRBV19 and TRBJ2-5; weak D call: TRBD2 (6 bases). Germline loops: CDR1 LNHDA, CDR2 SQIVND (reference sequence). V was cut by 4 bases and J by 1 base, with 13 bases left in between. There are 15 residues in the CDR3. CDR3 sequence: CASSRDRLGQETQYF. The CDR3 DNA is TGTGCCAGTAGTAGGGACCGACTAGGCCAAGAGACCCAGTACTTC.